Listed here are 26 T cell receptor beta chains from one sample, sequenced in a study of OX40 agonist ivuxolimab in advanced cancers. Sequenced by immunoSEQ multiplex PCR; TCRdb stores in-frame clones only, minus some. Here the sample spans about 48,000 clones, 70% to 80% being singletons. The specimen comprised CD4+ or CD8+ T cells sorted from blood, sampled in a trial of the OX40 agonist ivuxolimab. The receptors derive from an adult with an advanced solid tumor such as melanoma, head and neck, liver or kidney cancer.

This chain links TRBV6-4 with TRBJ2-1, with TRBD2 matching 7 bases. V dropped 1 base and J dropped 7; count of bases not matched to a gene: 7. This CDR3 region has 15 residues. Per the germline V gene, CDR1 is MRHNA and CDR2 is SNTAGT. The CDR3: CASSDLTGTNNEQFF. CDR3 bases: TGTGCCAGCAGTGACTTAACCGGGACTAATAATGAGCAGTTCTTC.

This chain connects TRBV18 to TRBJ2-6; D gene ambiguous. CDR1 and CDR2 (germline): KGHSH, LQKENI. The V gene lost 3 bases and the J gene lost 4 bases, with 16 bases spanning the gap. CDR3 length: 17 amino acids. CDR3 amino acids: CASSPKVKVAGANVLTF. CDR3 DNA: TGTGCCAGCTCACCCAAGGTCAAGGTTGCGGGGGCCAACGTCCTGACTTTC. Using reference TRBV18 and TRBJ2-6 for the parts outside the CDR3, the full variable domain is NAGVMQNPRHLVRRRGQEARLRCSPMKGHSHVYWYRQLPEEGLKFMVYLQKENIIDESGMPKERFSAEFPKEGPSILRIQQVVRGDSAAYFCASSPKVKVAGANVLTFGAGSRLTVL.

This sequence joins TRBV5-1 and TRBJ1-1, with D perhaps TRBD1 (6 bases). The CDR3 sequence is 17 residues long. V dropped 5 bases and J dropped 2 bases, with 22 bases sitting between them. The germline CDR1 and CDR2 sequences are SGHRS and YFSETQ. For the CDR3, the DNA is TGCGCCAGCAGGAGACTTAATATGGACAGATATAACACTGAAGCTTTCTTT. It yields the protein CASRRLNMDRYNTEAFF.

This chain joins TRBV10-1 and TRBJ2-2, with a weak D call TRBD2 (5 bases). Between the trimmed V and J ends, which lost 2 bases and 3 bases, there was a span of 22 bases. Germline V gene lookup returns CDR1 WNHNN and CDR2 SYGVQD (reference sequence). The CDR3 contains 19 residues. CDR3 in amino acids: CASSEPIMDSQADTGELFF. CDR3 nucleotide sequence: TGCGCCAGCAGTGAGCCGATTATGGACTCACAAGCCGACACCGGGGAGCTGTTTTTT.

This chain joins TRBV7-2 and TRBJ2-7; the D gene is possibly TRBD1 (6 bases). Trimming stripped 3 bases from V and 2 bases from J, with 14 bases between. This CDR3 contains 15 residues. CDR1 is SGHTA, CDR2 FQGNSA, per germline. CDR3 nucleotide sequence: TGTGCCAGCAGCTTCTCCGGGACACATCCCTACGAGCAGTACTTC. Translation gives CASSFSGTHPYEQYF.

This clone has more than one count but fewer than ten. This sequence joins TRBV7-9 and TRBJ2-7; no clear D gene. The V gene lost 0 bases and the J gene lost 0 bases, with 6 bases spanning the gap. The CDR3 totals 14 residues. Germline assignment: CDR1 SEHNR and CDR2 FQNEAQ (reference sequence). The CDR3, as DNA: TGTGCCAGCAGCTTAGCTGGGGACTCCTACGAGCAGTACTTC. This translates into CASSLAGDSYEQYF.

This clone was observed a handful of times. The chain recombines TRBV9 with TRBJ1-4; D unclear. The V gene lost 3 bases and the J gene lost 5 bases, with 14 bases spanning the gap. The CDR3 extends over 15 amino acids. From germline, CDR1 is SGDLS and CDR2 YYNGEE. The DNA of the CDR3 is TGTGCCAGCAGCGCCGGGAGAGTGGCAAATGAAAAACTGTTTTTT. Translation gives CASSAGRVANEKLFF. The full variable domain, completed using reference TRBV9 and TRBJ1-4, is DSGVTQTPKHLITATGQRVTLRCSPRSGDLSVYWYQQSLDQGLQFLIQYYNGEERAKGNILERFSAQQFPDLHSELNLSSLELGDSALYFCASSAGRVANEKLFFGSGTQLSVL.

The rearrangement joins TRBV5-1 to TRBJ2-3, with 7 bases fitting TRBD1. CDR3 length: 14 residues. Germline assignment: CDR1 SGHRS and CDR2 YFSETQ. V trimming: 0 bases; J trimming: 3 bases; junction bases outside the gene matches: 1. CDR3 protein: CASSLEGATDTQYF. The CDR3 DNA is TGCGCCAGCAGCTTGGAGGGGGCGACAGATACGCAGTATTTT.

CDR3 DNA: TGTGCCAGCAGCTTATCGTCTGGAAGCGGACCCACAGATACGCAGTATTTT. Encoded protein: CASSLSSGSGPTDTQYF. The chain recombines TRBV7-9 with TRBJ2-3, with D possibly being TRBD2 (5 bases). This CDR3 has 17 residues. V was cut by 2 bases and J by 2 bases, with 17 bases left in between. Looked up from germline, CDR1 is SEHNR and CDR2 is FQNEAQ (reference sequence).

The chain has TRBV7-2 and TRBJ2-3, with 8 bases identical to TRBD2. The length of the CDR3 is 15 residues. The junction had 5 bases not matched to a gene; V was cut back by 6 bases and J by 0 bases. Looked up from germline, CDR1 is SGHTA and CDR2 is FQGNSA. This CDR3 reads CASRLSGGSTDTQYF. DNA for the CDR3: TGTGCCAGCAGGTTGTCGGGGGGGAGCACAGATACGCAGTATTTT. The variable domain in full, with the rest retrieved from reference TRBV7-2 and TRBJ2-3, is GAGVSQSPSNKVTEKGKDVELRCDPISGHTALYWYRQSLGQGLEFLIYFQGNSAPDKSGLPSDRFSAERTGGSVSTLTIQRTQQEDSAVYLCASRLSGGSTDTQYFGPGTRLTVL.

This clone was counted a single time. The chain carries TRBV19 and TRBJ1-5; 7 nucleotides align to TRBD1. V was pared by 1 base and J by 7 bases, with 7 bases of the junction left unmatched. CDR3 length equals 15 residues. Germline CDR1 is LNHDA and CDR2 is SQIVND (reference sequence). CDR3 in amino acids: CASSIVKGAGQPQHF. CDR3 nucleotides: TGTGCCAGTAGTATAGTTAAGGGGGCCGGCCAGCCCCAGCATTTT.

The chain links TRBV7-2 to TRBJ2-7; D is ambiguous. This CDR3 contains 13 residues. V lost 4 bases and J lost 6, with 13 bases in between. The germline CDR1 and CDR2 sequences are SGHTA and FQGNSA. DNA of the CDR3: TGTGCCAGCAGCTCTATAATTTTGGGCGAGCAGTACTTC. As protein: CASSSIILGEQYF.

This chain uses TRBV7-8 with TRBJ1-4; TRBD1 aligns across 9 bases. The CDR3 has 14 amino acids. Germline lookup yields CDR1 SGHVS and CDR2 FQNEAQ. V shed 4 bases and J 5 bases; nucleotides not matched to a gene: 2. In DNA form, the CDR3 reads TGTGCCAGCAGCTCCGGACAGGGGAATGAAAAACTGTTTTTT. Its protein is CASSSGQGNEKLFF.

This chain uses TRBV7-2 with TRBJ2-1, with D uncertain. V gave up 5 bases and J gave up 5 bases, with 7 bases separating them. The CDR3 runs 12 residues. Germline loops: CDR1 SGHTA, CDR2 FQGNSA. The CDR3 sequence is CASSPADNEQFF. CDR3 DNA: TGTGCCAGCAGCCCCGCCGACAATGAGCAGTTCTTC.

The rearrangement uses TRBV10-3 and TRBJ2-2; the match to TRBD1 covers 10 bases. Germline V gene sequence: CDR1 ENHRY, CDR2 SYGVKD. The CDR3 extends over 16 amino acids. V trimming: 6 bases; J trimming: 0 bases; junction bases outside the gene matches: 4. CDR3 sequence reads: CAIRDRGFANTGELFF. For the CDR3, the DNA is TGTGCCATCAGGGACAGGGGGTTCGCGAACACCGGGGAGCTGTTTTTT.

The CDR3 loop is CASSYQGLSNQPQHF. CDR3 coding DNA: TGCGCCAGCAGCTATCAGGGGCTTAGCAATCAGCCCCAGCATTTT. This chain uses TRBV4-1 with TRBJ1-5; D is perhaps TRBD1 (6 bases). The germline CDR1 and CDR2 sequences are MGHRA and YSYEKL. Trimming stripped 5 bases from V and 0 bases from J, with 11 bases between. The CDR3 covers 15 residues.

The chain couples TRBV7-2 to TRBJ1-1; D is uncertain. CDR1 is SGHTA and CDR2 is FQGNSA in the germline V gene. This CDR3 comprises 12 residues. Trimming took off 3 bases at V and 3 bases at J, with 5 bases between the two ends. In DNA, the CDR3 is TGTGCCAGCAGCTTCGTCCACACTGAAGCTTTCTTT. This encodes CASSFVHTEAFF.

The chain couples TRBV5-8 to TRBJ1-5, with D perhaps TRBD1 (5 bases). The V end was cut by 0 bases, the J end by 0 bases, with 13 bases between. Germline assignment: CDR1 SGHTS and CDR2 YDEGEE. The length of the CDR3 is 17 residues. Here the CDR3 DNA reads TGTGCCAGCAGCTTGGTTAGGGGTTCGGATAGCAATCAGCCCCAGCATTTT. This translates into CASSLVRGSDSNQPQHF.

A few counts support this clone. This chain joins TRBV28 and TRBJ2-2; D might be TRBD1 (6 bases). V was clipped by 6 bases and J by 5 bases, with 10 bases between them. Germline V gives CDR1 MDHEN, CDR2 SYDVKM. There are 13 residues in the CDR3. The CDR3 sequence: CASRVGGTGELFF. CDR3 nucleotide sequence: TGTGCCAGCAGGGTAGGGGGTACCGGGGAGCTGTTTTTT.

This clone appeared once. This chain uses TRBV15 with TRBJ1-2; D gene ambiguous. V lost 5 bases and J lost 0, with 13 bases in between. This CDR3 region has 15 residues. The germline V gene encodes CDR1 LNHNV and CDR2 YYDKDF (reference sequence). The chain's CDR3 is CATSEDGVPNYGYTF. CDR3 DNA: TGTGCCACCAGCGAAGACGGGGTCCCTAACTATGGCTACACCTTC.

DNA of the CDR3: TGTGCCAGCAGCCAACCCGGGACTAGCGTTAATGAGCAGTTCTTC. Translated: CASSQPGTSVNEQFF. The J gene is TRBJ2-1, the V gene TRBV14; 10 nucleotides line up with TRBD2. The CDR3 totals 15 residues. After removal of 2 bases from V and 7 bases from J, the junction contained 5 bases not matched to a gene. CDR1 SGHDN and CDR2 FVKESK come from the germline V gene.

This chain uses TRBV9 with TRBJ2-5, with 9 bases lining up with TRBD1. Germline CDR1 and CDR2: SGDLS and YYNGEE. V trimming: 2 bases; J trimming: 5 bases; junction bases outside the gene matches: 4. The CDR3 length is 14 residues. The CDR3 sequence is CASSVGQGMETQYF. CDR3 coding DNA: TGTGCCAGCAGCGTCGGACAGGGGATGGAGACCCAGTACTTC.

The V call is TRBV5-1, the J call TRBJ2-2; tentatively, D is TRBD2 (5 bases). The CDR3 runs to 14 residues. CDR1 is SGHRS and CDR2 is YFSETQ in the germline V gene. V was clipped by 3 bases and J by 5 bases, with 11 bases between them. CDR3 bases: TGCGCCAGCAGCTACCGACGGACTACCGGGGAGCTGTTTTTT. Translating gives CASSYRRTTGELFF.

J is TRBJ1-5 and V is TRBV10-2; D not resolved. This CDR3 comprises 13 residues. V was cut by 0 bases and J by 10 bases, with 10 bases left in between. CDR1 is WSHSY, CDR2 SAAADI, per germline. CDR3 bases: TGCGCCAGCAGTGAGTCGACGGCAATCCCCCAGCATTTT. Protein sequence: CASSESTAIPQHF.

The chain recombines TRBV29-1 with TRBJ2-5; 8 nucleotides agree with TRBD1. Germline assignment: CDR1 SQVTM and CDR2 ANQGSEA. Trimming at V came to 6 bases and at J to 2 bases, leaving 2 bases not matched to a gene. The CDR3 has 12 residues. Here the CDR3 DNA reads TGCAGCGTCGGGACAGGACAAGAGACCCAGTACTTC. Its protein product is CSVGTGQETQYF.

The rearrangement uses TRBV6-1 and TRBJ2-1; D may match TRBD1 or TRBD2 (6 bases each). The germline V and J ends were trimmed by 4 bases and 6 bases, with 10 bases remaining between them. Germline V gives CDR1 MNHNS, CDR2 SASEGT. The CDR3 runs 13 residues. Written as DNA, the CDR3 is TGTGCCAGCAGTGTTTCGGGGGCCAATGAGCAGTTCTTC. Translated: CASSVSGANEQFF.